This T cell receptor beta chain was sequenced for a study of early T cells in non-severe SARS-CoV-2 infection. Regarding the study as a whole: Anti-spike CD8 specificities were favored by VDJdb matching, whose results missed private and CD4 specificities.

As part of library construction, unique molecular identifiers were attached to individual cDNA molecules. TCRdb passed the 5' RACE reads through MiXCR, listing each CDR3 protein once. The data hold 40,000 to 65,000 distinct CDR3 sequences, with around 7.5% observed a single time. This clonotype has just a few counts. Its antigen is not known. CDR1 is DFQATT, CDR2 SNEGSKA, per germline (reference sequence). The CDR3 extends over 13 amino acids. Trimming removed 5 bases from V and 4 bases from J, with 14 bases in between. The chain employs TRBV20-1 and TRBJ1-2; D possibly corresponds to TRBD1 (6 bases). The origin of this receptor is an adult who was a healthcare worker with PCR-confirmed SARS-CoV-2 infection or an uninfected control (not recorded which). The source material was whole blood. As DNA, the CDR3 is TGCAGTGCTTACGACAGGTCTCGCTATGGCTACACCTTC. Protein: CSAYDRSRYGYTF.